Below are 29 T cell receptor beta chains sequenced from a single sample in a study of cytomegalovirus exposure and HLA in healthy donors. The PCR used 60 Vbeta and 13 Jbeta primers. Some clones are missing from TCRdb's copy, which holds only in-frame ones; the method was immunoSEQ multiplex PCR. The data contain approximately 210,000 clones, about 76% of them seen just once; the ten biggest clones take up about 1.6%. Sample: PBMCs. These receptors were taken from a woman in her forties or fifties in good health and CMV-seronegative.

The chain combines TRBV11-3 with TRBJ1-5; D possibly corresponds to TRBD1 (5 bases). The CDR3 loop spans 15 amino acids. The V gene lost 2 bases and the J gene lost 11 bases, with 19 bases spanning the gap. Germline CDR1 and CDR2: SGHNT and YENEEA. CDR3 nucleotides: TGTGCCAGCAGCTTATTTTCAGAACCCGACAGTTCCCAGCATTTT. It is translated as CASSLFSEPDSSQHF.

The gene calls are TRBV29-1 and TRBJ2-5; 8 nucleotides line up with TRBD2. Germline CDR1 SQVTM, CDR2 ANQGSEA. The CDR3 covers 12 residues. The V gene end was trimmed by 6 bases and the J gene end by 5 bases; junction bases not matched to a gene: 5. DNA for the CDR3: TGCAGCGTCCTCGGGAGGGGGGAGACCCAGTACTTC. The encoded protein is CSVLGRGETQYF.

This chain uses TRBV5-4 with TRBJ1-2; 7 bases map to TRBD1. Germline loops: CDR1 SGHNT, CDR2 YYREEE (reference sequence). This CDR3 is 16 amino acids long. J was trimmed by 4 bases and V by 4 bases; bases with no gene match: 13. CDR3 sequence reads: CASSVGLGQTLYGYTF. The CDR3 region has the DNA TGTGCCAGCAGCGTGGGCCTGGGACAGACCCTCTATGGCTACACCTTC.

The V call is TRBV27, the J call TRBJ2-2; D is unresolved. CDR1 MNHEY and CDR2 SMNVEV come from the germline V gene (reference sequence). This CDR3 comprises 12 residues. Deletions cut 5 bases from V and 6 bases from J, with 7 bases between. The CDR3: CASSLLPGELFF. Here the CDR3 DNA reads TGTGCCAGCAGTCTACTGCCCGGGGAGCTGTTTTTT.

The V and J genes are TRBV7-9 and TRBJ1-4; TRBD1 is a possible D gene (6 bases). CDR3 size: 14 residues. Germline CDR1 SEHNR, CDR2 FQNEAQ (reference sequence). Trimming removed 2 bases from V and 6 bases from J, with 10 bases in between. The CDR3 loop reads CASSLQGIYEKLFF. The CDR3 bases are TGTGCCAGCAGCTTACAGGGGATATATGAAAAACTGTTTTTT.

The chain links TRBV29-1 to TRBJ2-5; maybe TRBD2 (5 bases). The CDR3 has 14 residues. Germline lookup yields CDR1 SQVTM and CDR2 ANQGSEA. The germline V and J ends were trimmed by 4 bases and 7 bases, with 19 bases remaining between them. CDR3 in amino acids: CSVVNSVGRGTQYF. The CDR3 nucleotides read TGCAGCGTTGTAAATAGCGTTGGGAGAGGGACCCAGTACTTC.

This rearrangement joins TRBV7-9 to TRBJ2-5, with 11 bases matching TRBD1. Germline V lookup: CDR1 SEHNR, CDR2 FQNEAQ (reference sequence). With 7 bases clipped from V and 5 bases from J, the junction kept 6 bases outside the gene matches. The CDR3 sequence is 14 residues long. The CDR3 spells CASIRTGGSETQYF. Written as DNA, the CDR3 is TGTGCCAGCATTCGGACAGGGGGCTCGGAGACCCAGTACTTC.

V usage is TRBV18 and J usage is TRBJ2-7; TRBD2 matches 10 bases. The CDR3 runs to 18 residues. The V and J ends lost 3 bases and 2 bases, in that order; junction bases with no gene match: 13. CDR1 and CDR2 from the germline V gene are KGHSH and LQKENI. The CDR3 DNA follows: TGTGCCAGCTCACCGGTTGGGGCAGCGGGAGGGGCCCCCTACGAGCAGTACTTC. As protein: CASSPVGAAGGAPYEQYF.

The chain combines TRBV6-5 with TRBJ2-7; D is unclear. V was clipped by 6 bases and J by 3 bases, with 6 bases between them. The germline gives CDR1 MNHEY, CDR2 SVGAGI. CDR3 size: 11 residues. The CDR3 sequence: CASSRLYEQYF. CDR3 nucleotide sequence: TGTGCCAGCAGCAGACTCTACGAGCAGTACTTC.

The chain employs TRBV28 and TRBJ2-2; a weak D match, TRBD1 (6 bases). Per the germline V gene, CDR1 is MDHEN and CDR2 is SYDVKM. This CDR3 contains 15 residues. Trimming took off 8 bases at V and 0 bases at J, with 13 bases between the two ends. The CDR3 loop is CASVKQGTNTGELFF. The CDR3 nucleotides are TGTGCCAGCGTTAAACAGGGAACGAACACCGGGGAGCTGTTTTTT.

This clone was detected only once. The chain combines TRBV7-2 with TRBJ2-7; tentatively, D is TRBD2 (5 bases). Germline assignment: CDR1 SGHTA and CDR2 FQGNSA. There are 15 residues in the CDR3. Trimming removed 3 bases from V and 0 bases from J, with 12 bases in between. The CDR3 sequence: CASSFPGKGSYEQYF. The CDR3 DNA reads as TGTGCCAGCAGCTTCCCGGGGAAAGGCTCCTACGAGCAGTACTTC.

A few counts support this clone. The rearrangement joins TRBV5-1 to TRBJ1-6; weak D call: TRBD1 (6 bases). Germline CDR1 reads SGHRS; CDR2 reads YFSETQ. This CDR3 is 14 amino acids long. Between the trimmed V and J ends, which lost 5 bases and 7 bases, there was a span of 13 bases. The CDR3 DNA follows: TGCGCCAGCAGAGATCAGGGGTACAATTCACCCCTCCACTTT. It yields the protein CASRDQGYNSPLHF. The whole variable domain, filled in from reference TRBV5-1 and TRBJ1-6, reads KAGVTQTPRYLIKTRGQQVTLSCSPISGHRSVSWYQQTPGQGLQFLFEYFSETQRNKGNFPGRFSGRQFSNSRSEMNVSTLELGDSALYLCASRDQGYNSPLHFGNGTRLTVT.

The V gene is TRBV10-3, the J gene TRBJ2-1; D perhaps matches TRBD2 (6 bases). Trimming cost V 6 bases and J 2 bases, with 14 bases left between them. The CDR3 sequence is 15 residues long. Germline-derived CDR1 and CDR2 are ENHRY and SYGVKD. CDR3 sequence reads: CAIREDGGAYNEQFF. The CDR3, as DNA: TGTGCCATCAGGGAGGACGGAGGGGCCTACAATGAGCAGTTCTTC.

This rearrangement joins TRBV5-6 to TRBJ2-1; 11 bases fit TRBD2. There are 15 residues in the CDR3. Germline V gene data show CDR1 as SGHDT and CDR2 as YYEEEE. V trimming: 3 bases; J trimming: 4 bases; junction bases outside the gene matches: 3. In DNA, the CDR3 is TGTGCCAGCAGCTCGTTAGCGGGAGGGTACAATGAGCAGTTCTTC. Its translation is CASSSLAGGYNEQFF.

The rearrangement joins TRBV4-3 to TRBJ2-2; 11 bases align to TRBD1. The CDR3 covers 20 residues. CDR1 LGHNA and CDR2 YSLEER come from the germline V gene. The V segment lost 1 base and the J segment 0 bases; nucleotides outside the gene matches: 10. CDR3 bases: TGCGCCAGCAGCCAAGTTGGGTTTAGGACAGGGGGCGCGAACACCGGGGAGCTGTTTTTT. Its protein product is CASSQVGFRTGGANTGELFF.

The chain employs TRBV7-2 and TRBJ1-1; D gene uncertain. Germline V gene lookup returns CDR1 SGHTA and CDR2 FQGNSA. This CDR3 spans 13 amino acids. Trimming pared 3 bases from V and 0 bases from J, leaving 5 bases between. The CDR3 DNA follows: TGTGCCAGCAGCTTGTCTCTGAACACTGAAGCTTTCTTT. This translates into CASSLSLNTEAFF.

This chain connects TRBV19 to TRBJ2-1; weak D call: TRBD1 (6 bases). V was pared by 4 bases and J by 4 bases, with 14 bases between. This CDR3 is built from 15 residues. The V gene's germline CDR1 is LNHDA and CDR2 SQIVND (reference sequence). The CDR3 spells CASSTVQGKYNEQFF. CDR3 coding DNA: TGTGCCAGTAGTACCGTACAGGGAAAGTACAATGAGCAGTTCTTC.

The V gene is TRBV27, the J gene TRBJ2-1; TRBD1 matches 8 bases. There are 13 residues in the CDR3. Trimming cost V 3 bases and J 13 bases; bases outside gene matches: 8. Germline V CDR1 and CDR2: MNHEY, SMNVEV (reference sequence). The CDR3: CASSFPGQGRQFF. The CDR3 DNA follows: TGTGCCAGCAGTTTCCCCGGACAGGGCAGACAGTTCTTC.

Only a few counts were recorded for this clone. The CDR3 DNA reads TGTGCCAGCAGCCCGGACAGGAGAGCCAATCAGCCCCAGCATTTT. Translated, it gives CASSPDRRANQPQHF. This chain connects TRBV7-2 to TRBJ1-5, with TRBD1 matching over 7 bases. The CDR3 spans 15 residues. From germline, CDR1 is SGHTA and CDR2 FQGNSA. V lost 5 bases, J lost 3 bases, and 7 bases stayed unmatched.

J is TRBJ2-7 and V is TRBV2; maybe TRBD2 (5 bases). Deletions cut 6 bases from V and 0 bases from J, with 9 bases between. The CDR3 is 13 amino acids. Germline loops: CDR1 SNHLY, CDR2 FYNNEI. Here the CDR3 reads CASRDFSSYEQYF. The DNA for the CDR3 is TGTGCCAGCAGGGACTTCAGCTCCTACGAGCAGTACTTC.

This chain links TRBV9 with TRBJ2-3; TRBD2 aligns across 8 bases. The CDR3 extends over 18 amino acids. Germline V lookup: CDR1 SGDLS, CDR2 YYNGEE. V lost 4 bases, J lost 1 base, and 14 bases stayed unmatched. The CDR3 protein is CASSPAGDGRGGTDTQYF. CDR3 nucleotide sequence: TGTGCCAGCAGCCCAGCCGGGGACGGGAGGGGGGGCACAGATACGCAGTATTTT.

The chain employs TRBV4-2 and TRBJ2-5, with 9 bases identical to TRBD2. Matching the DNA end better, TRBJ2-7 makes the J call doubtful. Germline V CDR1 and CDR2: LGHNA, YNFKEQ. The CDR3 covers 16 residues. CDR3 region: CASSQDGTSTSYEQYF. The DNA for the CDR3 is TGTGCCAGCAGCCAAGACGGGACTAGCACTTCCTACGAGCAGTACTTC.

The chain combines TRBV28 with TRBJ1-2, with 7 bases lining up with TRBD1. In germline, CDR1 is MDHEN, CDR2 SYDVKM. Trimming cost V 4 bases and J 0 bases; bases outside gene matches: 11. The CDR3 spans 17 residues. This chain's CDR3 is CASSSTGIARANYGYTF. DNA of the CDR3: TGTGCCAGCAGTTCGACAGGGATTGCACGAGCTAACTATGGCTACACCTTC.

The table lists this clone with a few counts. The chain links TRBV28 to TRBJ1-5; 7 bases align to TRBD1. The CDR3 spans 13 residues. Unmatched junction bases numbered 4, after V lost 6 bases and J lost 5 bases. In germline, CDR1 is MDHEN, CDR2 SYDVKM. The CDR3 nucleotides read TGTGCCAGCAGAGGCGACAGGGATCAGCCCCAGCATTTT. It is translated as CASRGDRDQPQHF.

The genes are TRBV5-1 and TRBJ2-1; 7 nucleotides align to TRBD2. Losses at the gene ends were 1 base for V and 7 bases for J; bases not matched to a gene: 11. Per germline, CDR1 SGHRS and CDR2 YFSETQ. The CDR3 has 16 residues. CDR3: CASSLNLAGVTNEQFF. CDR3 nucleotide sequence: TGCGCCAGCAGCTTGAATCTGGCGGGAGTAACGAATGAGCAGTTCTTC.

The chain uses TRBV5-6 and TRBJ1-1; TRBD1 matches 9 bases. Germline V gene sequence: CDR1 SGHDT, CDR2 YYEEEE. The CDR3 extends over 12 amino acids. J was trimmed by 8 bases and V by 2 bases; bases with no gene match: 1. CDR3 in amino acids: CASSFGTGEAFF. CDR3 DNA sequence: TGTGCCAGCAGCTTTGGGACAGGGGAAGCTTTCTTT.

The chain has TRBV9 and TRBJ1-2, with D unclear. This CDR3 spans 12 amino acids. Per germline, CDR1 SGDLS and CDR2 YYNGEE. Between the trimmed V and J ends, which lost 7 bases and 2 bases, there was a span of 9 bases. The CDR3 DNA reads TGTGCCAGCCAGACACAAAACTATGGCTACACCTTC. It is translated as CASQTQNYGYTF.

V usage is TRBV6-5 and J usage is TRBJ2-7; possibly TRBD1 for D (6 bases). Trimming cost V 7 bases and J 1 base, with 11 bases left between them. CDR3 length: 13 residues. CDR1 and CDR2 (germline): MNHEY, SVGAGI. CDR3 DNA sequence: TGTGCCAGCACCCTGACAGGATCCTACGAGCAGTACTTC. Translated: CASTLTGSYEQYF.

The rearrangement joins TRBV19 to TRBJ1-6; 9 nucleotides agree with TRBD1. With 3 bases clipped from V and 6 bases from J, the junction kept 9 bases outside the gene matches. The CDR3 has 17 residues. Germline CDR1 reads LNHDA; CDR2 reads SQIVND (reference sequence). CDR3 DNA: TGTGCCAGTAGTATCTACGGGACAGGGCGTTCTAATTCACCCCTCCACTTT. Amino acids: CASSIYGTGRSNSPLHF.